This section outlines one T cell receptor (beta chain) sequence together with its context. TCRdb keeps only in-frame clones here, not all; method: immunoSEQ multiplex PCR. The sample consists of about 59,000 clones, approximately 92% of them appearing once. This entry comes from a study of control samples from healthy donors and cancer patients. The germline V gene has CDR1 SGHAT and CDR2 FQNNGV. With 5 bases removed from V and 5 bases from J, the gap between germline ends came to 10 bases. The CDR3 is made up of 13 amino acids. The J gene is TRBJ2-1, the V gene TRBV11-2, with D possibly being TRBD1 or TRBD2 (5 bases each). This TCR was recovered from a middle-aged man with colorectal cancer. Input material: PBMCs. The CDR3 here is CASSPGTNNEQFF. The CDR3 DNA reads TGTGCCAGCAGCCCGGGGACCAACAATGAGCAGTTCTTC.